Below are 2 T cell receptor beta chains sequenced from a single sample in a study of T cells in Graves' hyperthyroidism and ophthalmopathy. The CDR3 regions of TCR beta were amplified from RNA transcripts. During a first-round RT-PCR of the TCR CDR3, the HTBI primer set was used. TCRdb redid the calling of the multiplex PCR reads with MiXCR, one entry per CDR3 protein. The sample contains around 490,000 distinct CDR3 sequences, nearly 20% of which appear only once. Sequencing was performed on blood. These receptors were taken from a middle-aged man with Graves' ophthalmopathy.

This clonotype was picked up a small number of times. The CDR3 region has the DNA TGCAGTGCTAGGAGTGCGGTGGGCGTAGCCTACAATGAGCAGTTCTTC. Its protein product is CSARSAVGVAYNEQFF. This rearrangement joins TRBV20-1 to TRBJ2-1; unclear D gene. V lost 3 bases, J lost 2 bases, and 17 bases lay in between. This CDR3 has 16 amino acids. Per the germline V gene, CDR1 is DFQATT and CDR2 is SNEGSKA (reference sequence).

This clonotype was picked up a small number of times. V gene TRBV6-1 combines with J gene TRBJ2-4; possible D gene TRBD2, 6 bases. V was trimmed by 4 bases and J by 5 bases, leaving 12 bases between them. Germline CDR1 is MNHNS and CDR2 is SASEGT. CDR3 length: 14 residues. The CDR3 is CASSGRGGQNIQYF. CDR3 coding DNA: TGTGCCAGCAGTGGGAGGGGCGGTCAAAACATTCAGTACTTC.